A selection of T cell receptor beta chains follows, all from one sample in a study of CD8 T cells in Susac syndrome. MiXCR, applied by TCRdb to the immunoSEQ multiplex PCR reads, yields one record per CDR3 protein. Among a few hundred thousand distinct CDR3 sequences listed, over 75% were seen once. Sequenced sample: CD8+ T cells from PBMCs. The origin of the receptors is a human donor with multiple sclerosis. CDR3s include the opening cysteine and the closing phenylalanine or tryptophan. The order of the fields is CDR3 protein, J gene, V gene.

CASARGTDGTGELFF	TRBJ2-2	TRBV12-5
CASSVDRPDTQYF	TRBJ2-3	TRBV9
CASSLHSSYNSPLHF	TRBJ1-6	TRBV7-2
CSVPEQGSFQTQYF	TRBJ2-5	TRBV29-1
CASSLAPSEQFF	TRBJ2-1	TRBV7-9
CASSFLMNEQFF	TRBJ2-1	TRBV13
CASSDLAEGQPQHF	TRBJ1-5	TRBV25-1
CSALQGSSGNTIYF	TRBJ1-3	TRBV20-1
CASSLSPGPSYEQYF	TRBJ2-7	TRBV27
CAWSYREPFYNEQFF	TRBJ2-1	TRBV30